The 18 T cell receptor beta chains in this list originate from one sample, sequenced in a study of human T cells and chemical hapten exposure. Time point specified: patch test 1, 2 weeks after DPC sensitization. Treatment in this sample: therapeutic diphenylcyclopropenone sensitization with weekly scalp DPC. A single record per CDR3 protein comes from TCRdb applying MiXCR to the RACE reads. The table includes around 120,000 distinct CDR3 sequences, approximately 14% detected once. The sequences come from whole blood, collected in connection with sensitization to the hapten diphenylcyclopropenone (DPC). Receptor source: a man aged 18 to 30 with alopecia areata. Some clones in this sample may be carry-over from other donors' samples.

In its sample, this clonotype was seen a few times. V usage is TRBV11-2 and J usage is TRBJ2-3; D is uncertain. V lost 0 bases to trimming and J lost 5 bases, with 3 bases between them. Germline assignment: CDR1 SGHAT and CDR2 FQNNGV. The CDR3 has 12 residues. This chain's CDR3 is CASSLDLDTQYF. The CDR3 nucleotides read TGTGCCAGCAGCTTAGATTTAGATACGCAGTATTTT. Drawing the rest from reference TRBV11-2 and TRBJ2-3, the complete variable domain is EAGVAQSPRYKIIEKRQSVAFWCNPISGHATLYWYQQILGQGPKLLIQFQNNGVVDDSQLPKDRFSAERLKGVDSTLKIQPAKLEDSAVYLCASSLDLDTQYFGPGTRLTVL.

This clonotype has a handful of counts. V and J are TRBV5-6 and TRBJ1-1; D is unresolved. In germline, CDR1 is SGHDT, CDR2 YYEEEE. CDR3 size: 14 residues. V lost 4 bases to trimming and J lost 0 bases, with 10 bases between them. CDR3 region: CASSLWVMNTEAFF. In DNA, the CDR3 is TGTGCCAGCAGCCTGTGGGTAATGAACACTGAAGCTTTCTTT.

This clonotype occurred a few times. The chain links TRBV5-1 to TRBJ2-7, with 9 bases identical to TRBD1. This CDR3 is built from 15 residues. After removal of 0 bases from V and 2 bases from J, the junction contained 3 bases not matched to a gene. Germline V CDR1 and CDR2: SGHRS, YFSETQ. CDR3 protein: CASSLETGGPYEQYF. Here the CDR3 DNA reads TGCGCCAGCAGCTTGGAGACAGGGGGGCCCTACGAGCAGTACTTC.

This clonotype was seen at least ten times. The CDR3 DNA follows: TGTGCCAGCAGCTTAGGGGGCTATGGCTACACCTTC. Translated: CASSLGGYGYTF. This sequence joins TRBV7-2 and TRBJ1-2; D gene ambiguous. The germline gives CDR1 SGHTA, CDR2 FQGNSA. Trimming took off 1 base at V and 4 bases at J, with 4 bases between the two ends. The CDR3 length is 12 residues.

This clonotype was counted between two and nine times. The gene calls are TRBV7-8 and TRBJ2-7; D could derive from TRBD1 or TRBD2 (5 bases each). Trimming shortened V by 6 bases and J by 5 bases, and 20 bases separated the two germline ends. This CDR3 is 15 amino acids long. Germline loops: CDR1 SGHVS, CDR2 FQNEAQ. The CDR3 loop reads CASSSGAGIFNEQYF. CDR3 nucleotide sequence: TGTGCCAGCAGTTCCGGGGCGGGCATTTTCAACGAGCAGTACTTC.

This clonotype was seen a handful of times. The chain joins TRBV27 to TRBJ1-5; 8 bases fit TRBD1. CDR1 is MNHEY and CDR2 is SMNVEV in the germline V gene (reference sequence). The CDR3 has 15 residues. V shed 2 bases and J 1 base; nucleotides not matched to a gene: 1. CDR3 loop: CASSLRQGSNQPQHF. The CDR3 bases are TGTGCCAGCAGTTTACGACAGGGGAGCAATCAGCCCCAGCATTTT.

This clonotype was counted a few times. This chain links TRBV7-3 with TRBJ2-7; TRBD1 aligns across 7 bases. J lost 2 bases, V lost 1 base, and 5 bases had no gene match. The CDR3 is 15 residues long. Germline loops: CDR1 SGHTA, CDR2 FQGTGA. DNA for the CDR3: TGTGCCAGCAGCTTAAACCCGACAGGGCCCTACGAGCAGTACTTC. It codes for CASSLNPTGPYEQYF.

This clonotype was counted only a few times. This chain links TRBV9 with TRBJ2-3; 10 bases are shared with TRBD1. V lost 4 bases and J lost 2; bases outside the gene matches: 7. Germline V gives CDR1 SGDLS, CDR2 YYNGEE. The CDR3 spans 16 residues. CDR3 loop: CASSLTRQGATDTQYF. The CDR3 bases are TGTGCCAGCAGCTTAACAAGACAGGGGGCCACAGATACGCAGTATTTT.

This clonotype occurred a few times. The chain employs TRBV3-1 and TRBJ2-7; D is uncertain. The CDR3 contains 14 residues. Per germline, CDR1 LGHDT and CDR2 YNNKEL (reference sequence). V was clipped by 4 bases and J by 4 bases, with 14 bases between them. The CDR3 protein is CASSPKSDGYEQYV. CDR3 bases: TGTGCCAGCAGCCCGAAATCGGACGGTTACGAGCAGTACGTC.

This rearrangement joins TRBV19 to TRBJ2-1; TRBD1 matches at 9 bases. Losses at the gene ends were 0 bases for V and 15 bases for J; bases not matched to a gene: 6. From germline, CDR1 is LNHDA and CDR2 SQIVND (reference sequence). This CDR3 is built from 13 residues. The CDR3 DNA is TGTGCCAGTAGTATAGATCGGGGACAGGGTCGGTTCTTC. Translated: CASSIDRGQGRFF.

The gene calls are TRBV9 and TRBJ2-6; D unclear. CDR1 and CDR2 from the germline V gene are SGDLS and YYNGEE. The CDR3 contains 14 residues. The ends were cut back, 3 bases at V and 4 bases at J, with 8 bases in the middle. In DNA form, the CDR3 reads TGTGCCAGCAGCGCACGTCAGGGGGCCAACGTCCTGACTTTC. This translates into CASSARQGANVLTF.

The J gene is TRBJ2-2, the V gene TRBV18; D is undetermined. The germline CDR1 and CDR2 sequences are KGHSH and LQKENI. This CDR3 contains 12 residues. V was pared by 2 bases and J by 7 bases, with 5 bases between. The CDR3 sequence: CASSPFDGELFF. The CDR3 DNA sequence: TGTGCCAGCTCACCATTCGACGGGGAGCTGTTTTTT.

The V call is TRBV6-2 or TRBV6-3, the J call TRBJ2-2, with TRBD1 matching over 8 bases. Germline CDR1 is MNHEY and CDR2 is SVGEGT. CDR3 size: 17 residues. V trimming: 4 bases; J trimming: 1 base; junction bases outside the gene matches: 8. The CDR3 here is CASSFGRGLGNTGELFF. CDR3 bases: TGTGCCAGCAGTTTCGGCAGGGGGCTTGGGAACACCGGGGAGCTGTTTTTT.

The chain carries TRBV5-1 and TRBJ2-3; D is possibly TRBD2 (5 bases). Germline V CDR1 and CDR2: SGHRS, YFSETQ. The CDR3 spans 15 residues. V dropped 4 bases and J dropped 0 bases, with 12 bases sitting between them. The CDR3: CASSLIARSTDTQYF. The CDR3 region has the DNA TGCGCCAGCAGCCTAATAGCGAGGAGCACAGATACGCAGTATTTT.

The chain couples TRBV28 to TRBJ2-1; 9 bases map to TRBD1. The CDR3 has 15 amino acids. Germline lookup yields CDR1 MDHEN and CDR2 SYDVKM. V lost 5 bases, J lost 8 bases, and 10 bases stayed unmatched. The CDR3 reads CASSTAGTGIDEQFF. The CDR3 nucleotides are TGTGCCAGCAGTACTGCCGGGACAGGGATCGATGAGCAGTTCTTC.

The chain is built from TRBV7-2 and TRBJ2-3, with TRBD2 matching over 10 bases. Germline loops: CDR1 SGHTA, CDR2 FQGNSA. Losses at the gene ends were 4 bases for V and 2 bases for J; bases not matched to a gene: 3. The CDR3 consists of 15 residues. CDR3 sequence (DNA): TGTGCCAGCAGCTCACTAGCGGGGTACACAGATACGCAGTATTTT. Its protein product is CASSSLAGYTDTQYF.

This clonotype was seen a handful of times. The chain has TRBV16 and TRBJ1-6, with D possibly matching TRBD1 (6 bases). V lost 1 base, J lost 4 bases, and 14 bases lay in between. The CDR3 contains 17 residues. Germline V lookup: CDR1 KGHSY, CDR2 FQNENV. The CDR3 loop reads CASSQLEGGGYNSPLHF. CDR3 DNA sequence: TGTGCCAGCAGCCAATTGGAGGGAGGGGGTTATAATTCACCCCTCCACTTT.

This clonotype was counted only a few times. This chain links TRBV3-1 with TRBJ2-7; possibly TRBD2 for D (6 bases). CDR3 length equals 14 residues. In germline, CDR1 is LGHDT, CDR2 YNNKEL (reference sequence). With 4 bases removed from V and 2 bases from J, the gap between germline ends came to 12 bases. CDR3: CASSRGRETYEQYV. In nucleotides, the CDR3 is TGTGCCAGCAGCCGGGGACGGGAGACCTACGAGCAGTACGTC.